One and the same sample provided the 4 T cell receptor beta chains below, sequenced in a study of blood T cell repertoires in COVID-19. The assay was immunoSEQ multiplex PCR, and TCRdb's table has in-frame clones only and misses some. The repertoire holds some 240,000 clones, with about nine tenths as singletons. The sample comprised peripheral blood. The receptors come from a man between 60 and 75 years old who had recovered from COVID-19.

This chain connects TRBV4-3 to TRBJ2-6; possibly TRBD1 for D (6 bases). CDR1 and CDR2 (germline): LGHNA, YSLEER. The CDR3 has 15 residues. The ends were cut back, 1 base at V and 4 bases at J, with 8 bases in the middle. The CDR3 here is CASSQARGGANVLTF. In nucleotides, the CDR3 is TGCGCCAGCAGCCAAGCCAGGGGCGGGGCCAACGTCCTGACTTTC.

The chain combines TRBV10-1 with TRBJ2-7, with D perhaps TRBD1 (8 bases). The CDR3 length is 16 residues. Germline V lookup: CDR1 WNHNN, CDR2 SYGVQD (reference sequence). Trimming cost V 7 bases and J 6 bases, with 25 bases left between them. CDR3: CASMRPREAGGCEQYF. CDR3 bases: TGCGCCAGCATGAGACCTCGGGAGGCAGGGGGCTGCGAGCAGTACTTC.

This clone occurred once. V and J are TRBV12-3 or TRBV12-4 and TRBJ1-2, with 9 bases lining up with TRBD1. CDR3 length equals 13 residues. J gave up 8 bases and V 5 bases, and 6 bases lay outside the gene matches. The CDR3 coding sequence is TGTGCCAGCAGTCCGGGACAGGGAAGAGGCTACACCTTC. Protein: CASSPGQGRGYTF.

The chain is built from TRBV5-1 and TRBJ1-4; D uncertain. Trimming shortened V by 0 bases and J by 0 bases, and 6 bases separated the two germline ends. This CDR3 spans 15 amino acids. CDR1 and CDR2 (germline): SGHRS, YFSETQ. The CDR3 is CASSLVTATNEKLFF. In DNA, the CDR3 is TGCGCCAGCAGCTTGGTGACTGCAACTAATGAAAAACTGTTTTTT.